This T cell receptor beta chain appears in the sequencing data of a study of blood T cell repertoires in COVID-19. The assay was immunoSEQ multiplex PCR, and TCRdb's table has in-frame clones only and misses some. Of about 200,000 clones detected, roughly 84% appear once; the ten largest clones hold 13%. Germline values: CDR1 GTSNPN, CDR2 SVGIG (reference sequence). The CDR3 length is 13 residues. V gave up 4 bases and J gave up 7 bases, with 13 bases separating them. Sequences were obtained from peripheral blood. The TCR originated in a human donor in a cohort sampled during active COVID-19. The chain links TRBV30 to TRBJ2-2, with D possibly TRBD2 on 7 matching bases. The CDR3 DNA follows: TGTGCCTGGATGGGGGGGGCCGGCGGGGAGCTGTTTTTT. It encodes CAWMGGAGGELFF.